Reported below is one T cell receptor (beta chain). Antigen specificity is unknown. The data were produced by immunoSEQ multiplex PCR, yet TCRdb's version contains in-frame clones alone and is incomplete. Of about 59,000 clones in the sample, approximately 92% were seen once. The sample is drawn from a study of OX40 agonist ivuxolimab in advanced cancers. In the study overall: 30% to 40% of patients had received prior checkpoint inhibitor therapy. Study results and limitations: Certain nonresponders additionally had low normalized T-cell clonal expansion.

Drawing of blood for sampling happened at baseline, at cycle 4 day 1, and at cycle 7 day 1. The V gene's germline CDR1 is LGHNA and CDR2 YNFKEQ. The CDR3 loop spans 14 amino acids. Trimming at V came to 0 bases and at J to 3 bases, leaving 1 base not matched to a gene. This chain links TRBV4-2 with TRBJ1-2; the match to TRBD1 covers 7 bases. This receptor was obtained from an adult with an advanced solid tumor such as melanoma, head and neck, liver or kidney cancer. Sequencing was performed on CD4+ or CD8+ T cells sorted from blood, taken in a trial of the OX40 agonist ivuxolimab. This chain's CDR3 is CASSQEGGDYGYTF. The CDR3 nucleotides are TGTGCCAGCAGCCAAGAAGGGGGCGACTATGGCTACACCTTC.